Below are 12 T cell receptor beta chains sequenced from a single sample in a study of blood T cell repertoires in COVID-19. Only in-frame clones appear in the TCRdb table, and some are missing; sequencing was by immunoSEQ multiplex PCR. In the table there are approximately 70,000 clones, 88% of which are singletons. The sample taken for sequencing was peripheral blood. These receptors came from a human donor in a cohort sampled during active COVID-19.

This clone appeared a single time. This chain joins TRBV5-4 and TRBJ2-7, with 9 bases that match TRBD1. Looked up from germline, CDR1 is SGHNT and CDR2 is YYREEE (reference sequence). V was pared by 2 bases and J by 4 bases, with 10 bases of the junction left unmatched. This CDR3 is 16 amino acids long. The CDR3 DNA is TGTGCCAGCAGCTTCCCGGGACAGGGTGGGAGATACGAGCAGTACTTC. The encoded protein is CASSFPGQGGRYEQYF.

The chain recombines TRBV5-1 with TRBJ2-1, with 10 bases identical to TRBD1. CDR1 and CDR2 (germline): SGHRS, YFSETQ. Trimming at V came to 4 bases and at J to 8 bases, leaving 12 bases not matched to a gene. The length of the CDR3 is 16 residues. CDR3 DNA sequence: TGCGCCAGCAGCCGCGCCCCGGGACAGGGGCATCATGAGCAGTTCTTC. Translation: CASSRAPGQGHHEQFF.

The chain carries TRBV6-2 or TRBV6-3 and TRBJ2-7; 10 positions match TRBD2. The germline V gene has CDR1 MNHEY and CDR2 SVGEGT. This CDR3 contains 15 residues. Germline trimming cut 5 bases from V and 0 bases from J; bases unmatched to any gene: 4. CDR3 in DNA: TGTGCCAGCAGTACCCTAGCGGGGGCCTCCTACGAGCAGTACTTC. Translated: CASSTLAGASYEQYF.

This chain uses TRBV7-9 with TRBJ1-2; no firm D call. The CDR3 extends over 12 amino acids. V dropped 4 bases and J dropped 3 bases, with 6 bases sitting between them. Germline lookup yields CDR1 SEHNR and CDR2 FQNEAQ (reference sequence). CDR3 protein: CASSSGDYGYTF. The CDR3 DNA reads TGTGCCAGCAGCTCCGGTGACTATGGCTACACCTTC.

The chain joins TRBV7-2 to TRBJ2-3; 10 bases align to TRBD2. CDR3 length: 15 residues. The V and J ends lost 2 bases and 5 bases, in that order; junction bases with no gene match: 4. Per germline, CDR1 SGHTA and CDR2 FQGNSA. The CDR3 nucleotides read TGTGCCAGCAGCTTACAGCGGGGGGGGTTAGATACGCAGTATTTT. This gives the protein CASSLQRGGLDTQYF.

V usage is TRBV6-6 and J usage is TRBJ1-5; D call uncertain. The V gene lost 6 bases and the J gene lost 0 bases, with 9 bases spanning the gap. This CDR3 contains 14 residues. CDR1 and CDR2 from the germline V gene are MNHNY and SVGAGI (reference sequence). The CDR3 sequence: CASSISGSNQPQHF. The CDR3 bases are TGTGCCAGCAGCATCTCAGGTAGCAATCAGCCCCAGCATTTT.

The J gene is TRBJ2-5, the V gene TRBV24-1; D gene unclear. Deletions cut 3 bases from V and 6 bases from J, with 10 bases between. CDR1 and CDR2 (germline): KGHDR, SFDVKD. CDR3 length: 13 residues. CDR3 residues: CATSDPSRKTQYF. CDR3 nucleotide sequence: TGTGCCACCAGTGATCCGTCGAGAAAGACCCAGTACTTC.

The V call is TRBV6-5, the J call TRBJ1-4; D is uncertain. Per the germline V gene, CDR1 is MNHEY and CDR2 is SVGAGI. There are 15 residues in the CDR3. With 10 bases removed from V and 2 bases from J, the gap between germline ends came to 17 bases. The CDR3 loop reads CATTRAGRTNEKLFF. The CDR3 nucleotides read TGTGCCACAACCCGTGCGGGTCGGACTAATGAAAAACTGTTTTTT.

The J gene is TRBJ2-3, the V gene TRBV5-8; D is unresolved. Germline V gene lookup returns CDR1 SGHTS and CDR2 YDEGEE. V lost 5 bases and J lost 4, with 17 bases in between. The CDR3 covers 15 residues. The CDR3 DNA is TGTGCCAGCAGGTCGAGTGTCTTGCACGCAGATACGCAGTATTTT. Amino acids: CASRSSVLHADTQYF.

V is TRBV10-3 and J is TRBJ1-1; 10 nucleotides match TRBD1. Germline values: CDR1 ENHRY, CDR2 SYGVKD. The V and J ends lost 6 bases and 4 bases, in that order; junction bases with no gene match: 2. The CDR3 totals 13 residues. DNA for the CDR3: TGTGCCATCAGGGGACAGGGGACCACTGAAGCTTTCTTT. It is translated as CAIRGQGTTEAFF.

The rearrangement joins TRBV27 to TRBJ1-3; 9 bases are a match to TRBD1. This CDR3 has 15 residues. CDR1 is MNHEY and CDR2 is SMNVEV in the germline V gene (reference sequence). Losses at the gene ends were 5 bases for V and 4 bases for J; bases not matched to a gene: 6. The chain's CDR3 is CASSKTGGPGNTIYF. The CDR3 DNA reads TGTGCCAGCAGTAAGACAGGGGGTCCCGGAAACACCATATATTTT.

The gene calls are TRBV20-1 and TRBJ1-2; TRBD1 aligns across 8 bases. This CDR3 spans 15 amino acids. Germline lookup yields CDR1 DFQATT and CDR2 SNEGSKA (reference sequence). Trimming cost V 3 bases and J 7 bases; bases outside gene matches: 13. The CDR3 DNA reads TGCAGTGCTAGTCGAGACAGGGGAAGAGGTGGTGGCTACACCTTC. Translation: CSASRDRGRGGGYTF.